This TCR beta chain emerged from a study of tumor and adjacent non-tumor tissue in lung cancer. Background on the study: There were 12 adenocarcinoma, 2 squamous cell carcinoma and 1 small cell lung cancer cases. On average, productive TCRbeta reads reached around 4 million per sample.

The length of the CDR3 is 14 residues. Trimming pared 6 bases from V and 2 bases from J, leaving 15 bases between. CDR1 and CDR2 (germline): SQVTM, ANQGSEA. Three rounds of nested PCR, following a modified ARM-PCR protocol, produced the TCRbeta library. TCRdb used MiXCR to reprocess the multiplex PCR reads, holding one entry per CDR3 protein. This sample has about 90,000 distinct CDR3 sequences; more than 75% occur once, and the top ten carry 20% to 25%. The study's findings and limits: Top 100 clones took a larger repertoire share in normal lung. Significantly higher TCR diversity was found in tumor than normal lung.

On this clonotype: Its target is unknown.

RNA was extracted from bulk tissue without any cell sorting. More than 3 cm separated this lung sample from the edge of the tumor. The chain carries TRBV29-1 and TRBJ2-3; D may be TRBD1 (5 bases). This sequence originates from a woman aged 50 to 60 with non-small cell lung cancer. Material: distant non-tumor lung tissue. The DNA of the CDR3 is TGCAGCGTCTCCCAAGGACAACACACAGATACGCAGTATTTT. As protein: CSVSQGQHTDTQYF.